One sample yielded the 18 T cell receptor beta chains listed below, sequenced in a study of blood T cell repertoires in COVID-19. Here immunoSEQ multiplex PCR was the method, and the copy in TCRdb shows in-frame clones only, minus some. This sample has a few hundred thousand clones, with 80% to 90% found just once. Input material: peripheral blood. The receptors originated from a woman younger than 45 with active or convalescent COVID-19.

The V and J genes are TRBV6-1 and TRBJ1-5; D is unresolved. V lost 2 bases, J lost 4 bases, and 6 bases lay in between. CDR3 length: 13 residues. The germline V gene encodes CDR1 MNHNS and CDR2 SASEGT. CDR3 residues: CASSERRNQPQHF. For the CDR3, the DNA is TGTGCCAGCAGTGAACGGAGGAATCAGCCCCAGCATTTT.

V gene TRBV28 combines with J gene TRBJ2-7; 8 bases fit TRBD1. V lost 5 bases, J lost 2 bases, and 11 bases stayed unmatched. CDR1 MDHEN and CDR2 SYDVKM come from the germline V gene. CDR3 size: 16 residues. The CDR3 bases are TGTGCCAGCAGTGTAACCGGGACAGGTAGTCCCTACGAGCAGTACTTC. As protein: CASSVTGTGSPYEQYF.

CDR3 protein: CASSSSQRATYF. For the CDR3, the DNA is TGTGCCAGCAGTTCGTCGCAGCGGGCCACGTACTTC. The V call is TRBV6-2 or TRBV6-3, the J call TRBJ2-5, with D perhaps matching TRBD2 (6 bases). Trimming removed 4 bases from V and 13 bases from J, with 16 bases in between. The CDR3 runs 12 residues. Germline CDR1 reads MNHEY; CDR2 reads SVGEGT.

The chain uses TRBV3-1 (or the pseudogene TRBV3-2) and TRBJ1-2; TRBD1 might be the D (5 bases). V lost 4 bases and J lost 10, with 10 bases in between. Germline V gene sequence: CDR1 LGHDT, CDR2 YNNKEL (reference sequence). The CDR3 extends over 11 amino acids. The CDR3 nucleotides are TGTGCCAGCAGCCGGGGGGAGTTCTACACCTTC. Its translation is CASSRGEFYTF.

The CDR3 loop reads CAWSGTFSGNTIYF. In nucleotides, the CDR3 is TGTGCCTGGAGTGGGACATTCTCTGGAAACACCATATATTTT. The chain uses TRBV30 and TRBJ1-3; tentatively, D is TRBD1 (5 bases). Germline-derived CDR1 and CDR2 are GTSNPN and SVGIG (reference sequence). The germline V and J ends were trimmed by 1 base and 0 bases, with 7 bases remaining between them. CDR3 size: 14 residues.

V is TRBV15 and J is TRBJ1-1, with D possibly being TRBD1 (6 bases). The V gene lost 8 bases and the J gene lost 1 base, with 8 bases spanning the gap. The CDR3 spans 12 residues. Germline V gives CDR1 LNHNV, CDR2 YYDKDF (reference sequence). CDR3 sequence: CATEGQNTEAFF. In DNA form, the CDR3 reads TGTGCCACCGAGGGACAGAACACTGAAGCTTTCTTT.

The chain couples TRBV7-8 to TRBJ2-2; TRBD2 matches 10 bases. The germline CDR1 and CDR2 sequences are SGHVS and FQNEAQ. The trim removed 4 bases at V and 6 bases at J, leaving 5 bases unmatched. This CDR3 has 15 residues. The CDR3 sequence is CASSSKRGGAGELFF. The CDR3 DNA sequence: TGTGCCAGCAGCTCTAAGCGGGGGGGCGCCGGGGAGCTGTTTTTT.

CDR3 DNA sequence: TGTGCCAGCAGCTCACCGGGACTAGCGGGGGGGCCGAGGGACACCGGGGAGCTGTTTTTT. It yields the protein CASSSPGLAGGPRDTGELFF. The gene calls are TRBV7-8 and TRBJ2-2, with 16 bases matching TRBD2. V gave up 4 bases and J gave up 3 bases; unmatched junction bases: 11. The CDR3 sequence is 20 residues long. Per germline, CDR1 SGHVS and CDR2 FQNEAQ.

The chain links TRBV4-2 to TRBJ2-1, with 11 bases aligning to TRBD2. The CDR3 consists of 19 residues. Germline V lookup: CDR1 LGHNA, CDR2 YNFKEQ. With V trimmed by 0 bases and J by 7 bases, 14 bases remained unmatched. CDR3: CASSQDWRILAGAGNEQFF. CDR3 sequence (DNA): TGTGCCAGCAGCCAAGATTGGAGAATACTAGCGGGGGCCGGGAATGAGCAGTTCTTC.

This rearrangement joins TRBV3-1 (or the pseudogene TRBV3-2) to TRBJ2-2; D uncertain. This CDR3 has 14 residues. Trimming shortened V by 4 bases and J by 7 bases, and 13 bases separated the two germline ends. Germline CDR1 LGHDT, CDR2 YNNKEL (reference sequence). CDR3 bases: TGTGCCAGCAGCCTCACCGGGTCCGGCGGGGAGCTGTTTTTT. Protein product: CASSLTGSGGELFF.

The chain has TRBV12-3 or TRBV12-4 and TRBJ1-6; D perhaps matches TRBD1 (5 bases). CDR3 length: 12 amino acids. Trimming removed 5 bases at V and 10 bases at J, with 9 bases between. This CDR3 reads CASSVQGSPLHF. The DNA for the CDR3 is TGTGCCAGCAGTGTCCAGGGATCACCCCTCCACTTT.

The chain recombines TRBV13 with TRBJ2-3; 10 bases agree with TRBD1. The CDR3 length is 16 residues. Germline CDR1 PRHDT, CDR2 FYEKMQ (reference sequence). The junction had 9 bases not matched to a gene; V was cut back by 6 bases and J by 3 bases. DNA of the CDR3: TGTGCCAGCAGACGACGCGGACAGGGGGAAACAGATACGCAGTATTTT. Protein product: CASRRRGQGETDTQYF.

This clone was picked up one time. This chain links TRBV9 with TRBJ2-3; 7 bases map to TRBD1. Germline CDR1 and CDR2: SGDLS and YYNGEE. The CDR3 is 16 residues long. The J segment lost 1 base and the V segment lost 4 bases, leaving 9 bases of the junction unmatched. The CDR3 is CASSRDRSSRTDTQYF. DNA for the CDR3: TGTGCCAGCAGCCGGGACAGAAGCTCTCGCACAGATACGCAGTATTTT.

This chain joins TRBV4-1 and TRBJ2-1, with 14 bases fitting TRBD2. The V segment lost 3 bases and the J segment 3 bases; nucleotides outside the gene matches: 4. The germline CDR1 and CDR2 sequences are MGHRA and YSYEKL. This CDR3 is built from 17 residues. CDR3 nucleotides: TGCGCCAGCAGCCATGGACTAGCGGGGGGCCACTACAATGAGCAGTTCTTC. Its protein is CASSHGLAGGHYNEQFF.

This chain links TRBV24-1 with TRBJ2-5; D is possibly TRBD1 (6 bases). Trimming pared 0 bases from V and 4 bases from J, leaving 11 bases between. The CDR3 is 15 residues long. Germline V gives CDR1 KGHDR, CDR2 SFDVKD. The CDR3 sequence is CATSDLETGRETQYF. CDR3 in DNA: TGTGCCACCAGTGATTTGGAGACAGGTCGAGAGACCCAGTACTTC.

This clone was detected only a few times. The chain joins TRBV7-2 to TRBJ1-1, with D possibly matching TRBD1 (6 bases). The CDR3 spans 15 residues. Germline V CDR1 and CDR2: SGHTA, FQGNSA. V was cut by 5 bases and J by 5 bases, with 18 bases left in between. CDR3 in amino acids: CASSLVFRGATEAFF. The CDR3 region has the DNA TGTGCCAGCAGCCTGGTTTTTCGGGGGGCGACTGAAGCTTTCTTT.

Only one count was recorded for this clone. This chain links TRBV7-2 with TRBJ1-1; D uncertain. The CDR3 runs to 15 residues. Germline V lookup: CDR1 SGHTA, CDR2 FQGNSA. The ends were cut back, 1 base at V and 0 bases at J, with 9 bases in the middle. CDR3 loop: CASSLDIAVNTEAFF. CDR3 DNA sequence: TGTGCCAGCAGCTTAGATATAGCCGTGAACACTGAAGCTTTCTTT.

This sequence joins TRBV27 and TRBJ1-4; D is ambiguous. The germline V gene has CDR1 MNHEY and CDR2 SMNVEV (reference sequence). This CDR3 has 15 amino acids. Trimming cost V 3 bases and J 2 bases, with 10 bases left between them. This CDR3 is CASSFSGVTNEKLFF. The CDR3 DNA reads TGTGCCAGCAGTTTCTCCGGGGTTACTAATGAAAAACTGTTTTTT.